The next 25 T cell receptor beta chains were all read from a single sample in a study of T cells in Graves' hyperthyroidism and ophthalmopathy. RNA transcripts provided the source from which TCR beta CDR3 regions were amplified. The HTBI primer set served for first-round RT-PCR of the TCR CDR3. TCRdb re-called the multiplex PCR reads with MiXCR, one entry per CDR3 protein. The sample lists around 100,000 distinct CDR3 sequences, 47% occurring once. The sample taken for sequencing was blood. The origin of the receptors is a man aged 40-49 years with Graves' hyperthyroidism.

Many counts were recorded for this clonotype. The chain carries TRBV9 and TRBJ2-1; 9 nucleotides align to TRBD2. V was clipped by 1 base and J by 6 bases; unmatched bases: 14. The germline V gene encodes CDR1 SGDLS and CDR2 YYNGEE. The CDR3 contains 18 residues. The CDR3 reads CASSVSAGGFRWGNEQFF. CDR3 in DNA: TGTGCCAGCAGCGTATCAGCGGGAGGATTTAGGTGGGGCAATGAGCAGTTCTTC.

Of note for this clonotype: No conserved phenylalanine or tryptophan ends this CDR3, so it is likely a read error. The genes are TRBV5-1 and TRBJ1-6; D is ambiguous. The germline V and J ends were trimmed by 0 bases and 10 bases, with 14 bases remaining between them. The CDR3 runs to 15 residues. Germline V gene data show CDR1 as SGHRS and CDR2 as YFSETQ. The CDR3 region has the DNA TGCGCCAGCAGCTTGGTGGAATCAGCCTCATCACCCCTCCACATT. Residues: CASSLVESASSPLHI.

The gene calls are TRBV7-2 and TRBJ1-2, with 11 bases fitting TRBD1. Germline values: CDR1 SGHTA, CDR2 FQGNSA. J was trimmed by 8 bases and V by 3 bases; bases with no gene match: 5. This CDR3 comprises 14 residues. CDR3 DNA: TGTGCCAGCAGCTTCCCGGGACAGGGGGGCGGCTACACCTTC. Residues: CASSFPGQGGGYTF.

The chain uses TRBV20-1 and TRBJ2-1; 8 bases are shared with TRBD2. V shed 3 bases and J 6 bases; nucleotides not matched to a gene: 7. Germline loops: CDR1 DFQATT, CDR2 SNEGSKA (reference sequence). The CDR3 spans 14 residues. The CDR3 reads CSARVSGRGNEQFF. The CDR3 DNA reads TGCAGTGCTAGGGTGTCCGGGAGGGGCAATGAGCAGTTCTTC.

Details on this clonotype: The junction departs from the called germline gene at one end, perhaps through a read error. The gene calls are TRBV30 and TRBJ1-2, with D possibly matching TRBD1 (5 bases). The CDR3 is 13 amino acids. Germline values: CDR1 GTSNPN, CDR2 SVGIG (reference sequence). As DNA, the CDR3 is TGTGCCTGGAGTAAAGGGGCTAAGGATGGCAACACCTTC. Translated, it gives CAWSKGAKDGNTF.

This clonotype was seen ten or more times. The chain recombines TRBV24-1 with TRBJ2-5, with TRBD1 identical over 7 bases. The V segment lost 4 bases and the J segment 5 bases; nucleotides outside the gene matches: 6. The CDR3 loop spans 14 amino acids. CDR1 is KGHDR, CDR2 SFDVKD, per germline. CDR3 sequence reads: CATSETKGAETQYF. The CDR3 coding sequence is TGTGCCACCAGTGAGACCAAGGGGGCGGAGACCCAGTACTTC.

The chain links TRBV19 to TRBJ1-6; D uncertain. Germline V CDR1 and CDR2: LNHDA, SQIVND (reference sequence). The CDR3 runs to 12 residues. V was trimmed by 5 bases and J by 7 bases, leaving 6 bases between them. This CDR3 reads CASSPGNSPLHF. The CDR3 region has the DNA TGTGCCAGTAGTCCCGGGAATTCACCCCTCCACTTT.

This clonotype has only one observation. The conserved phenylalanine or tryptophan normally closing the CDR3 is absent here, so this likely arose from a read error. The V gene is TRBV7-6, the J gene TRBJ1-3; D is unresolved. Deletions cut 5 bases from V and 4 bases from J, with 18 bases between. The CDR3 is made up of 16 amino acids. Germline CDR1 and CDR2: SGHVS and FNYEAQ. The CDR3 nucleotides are TGTGCCAGCAGCCGTCCCACACGGGGTTTAGGAAACACCATATATTCT. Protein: CASSRPTRGLGNTIYS.

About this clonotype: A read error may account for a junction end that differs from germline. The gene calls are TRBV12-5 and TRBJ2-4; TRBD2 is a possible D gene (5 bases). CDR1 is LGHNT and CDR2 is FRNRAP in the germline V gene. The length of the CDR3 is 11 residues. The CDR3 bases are TGTGCTAGTGGCCAACTAGACCCACGGAACTTC. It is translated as CASGQLDPRNF. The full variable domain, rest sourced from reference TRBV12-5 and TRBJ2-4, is DARVTQTPRHKVTEMGQEVTMRCQPILGHNTVFWYRQTMMQGLELLAYFRNRAPLDDSGMPKDRFSAEMPDATLATLKIQPSEPRDSAVYFCASGQLDPRNFGAGTRLSVL.

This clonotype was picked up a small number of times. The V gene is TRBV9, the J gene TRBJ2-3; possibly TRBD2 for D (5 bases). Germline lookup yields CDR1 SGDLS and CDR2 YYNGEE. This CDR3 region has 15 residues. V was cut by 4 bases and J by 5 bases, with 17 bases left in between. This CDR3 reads CASSYLPSRVDTQYF. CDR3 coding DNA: TGTGCCAGCAGCTACCTTCCATCGAGGGTAGATACGCAGTATTTT.

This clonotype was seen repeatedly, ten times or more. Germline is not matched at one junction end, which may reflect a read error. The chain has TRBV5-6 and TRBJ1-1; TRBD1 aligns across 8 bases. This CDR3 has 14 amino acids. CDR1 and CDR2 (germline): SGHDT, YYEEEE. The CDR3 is CASSSGTGNTEAFF. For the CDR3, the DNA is TGCGCCAGCAGTTCCGGGACAGGGAACACTGAAGCTTTCTTT.

The CDR3 region is CATSRMGGSFYNETQYF. The CDR3 DNA sequence: TGTGCCACCAGCAGAATGGGAGGGAGCTTTTACAATGAGACCCAGTACTTC. The gene calls are TRBV15 and TRBJ2-5; 7 nucleotides match TRBD2. From germline, CDR1 is LNHNV and CDR2 YYDKDF (reference sequence). V shed 2 bases, J shed 5 bases, and the junction held 14 bases outside the gene matches. This CDR3 spans 17 amino acids. Full variable domain (rest looked up from reference TRBV15 and TRBJ2-5): DAMVIQNPRYQVTQFGKPVTLSCSQTLNHNVMYWYQQKSSQAPKLLFHYYDKDFNNEADTPDNFQSRRPNTSFCFLDIRSPGLGDTAMYLCATSRMGGSFYNETQYFGPGTRLLVL.

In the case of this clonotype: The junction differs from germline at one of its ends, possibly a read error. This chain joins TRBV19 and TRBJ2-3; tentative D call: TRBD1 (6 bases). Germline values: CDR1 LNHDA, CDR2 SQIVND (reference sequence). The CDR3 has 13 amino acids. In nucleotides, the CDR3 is TGTGCCACCTCGGACAGAAGCACAGCTACGCAGTATTTT. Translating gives CATSDRSTATQYF.

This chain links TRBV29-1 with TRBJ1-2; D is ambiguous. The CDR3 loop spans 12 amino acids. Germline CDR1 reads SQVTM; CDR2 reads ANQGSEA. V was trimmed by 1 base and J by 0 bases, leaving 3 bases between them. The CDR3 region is CSVEGTNYGYTF. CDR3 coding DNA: TGCAGCGTTGAAGGTACTAACTATGGCTACACCTTC.

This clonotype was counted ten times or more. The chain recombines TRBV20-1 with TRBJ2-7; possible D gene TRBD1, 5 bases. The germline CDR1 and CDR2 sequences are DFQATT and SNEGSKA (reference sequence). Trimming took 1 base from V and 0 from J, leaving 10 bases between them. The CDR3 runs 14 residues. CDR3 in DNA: TGCAGTGCTAGAGCATACAGGAGCTCCTACGAGCAGTACTTC. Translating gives CSARAYRSSYEQYF.

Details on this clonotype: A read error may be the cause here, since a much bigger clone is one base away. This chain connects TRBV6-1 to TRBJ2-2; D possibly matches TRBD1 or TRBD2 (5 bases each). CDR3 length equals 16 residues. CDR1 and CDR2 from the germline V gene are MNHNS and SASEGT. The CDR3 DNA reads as TGTGCCAGCAGAAGAACGTTAGGGGACGGCACCGGGGAGCTGTCTTTT. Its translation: CASRRTLGDGTGELSF.

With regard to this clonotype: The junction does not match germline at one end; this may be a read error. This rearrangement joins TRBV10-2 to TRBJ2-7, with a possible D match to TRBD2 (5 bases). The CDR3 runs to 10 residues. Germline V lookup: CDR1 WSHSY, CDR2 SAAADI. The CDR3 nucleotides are TGCGCCAGCAGTGAGCCTAGCTTGGACTTC. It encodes CASSEPSLDF.

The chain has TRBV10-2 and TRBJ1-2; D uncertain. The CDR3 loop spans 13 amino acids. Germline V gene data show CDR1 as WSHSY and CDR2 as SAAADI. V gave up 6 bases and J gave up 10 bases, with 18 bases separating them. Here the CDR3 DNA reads TGCGCCAGCAGGGTGGGGTACGCCAATGACTACACCTTC. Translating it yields CASRVGYANDYTF.

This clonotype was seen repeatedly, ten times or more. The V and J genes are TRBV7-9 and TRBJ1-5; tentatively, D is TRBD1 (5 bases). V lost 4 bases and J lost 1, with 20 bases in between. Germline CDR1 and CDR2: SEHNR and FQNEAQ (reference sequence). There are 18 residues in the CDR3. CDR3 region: CASSSSGTTGRSNQPQHF. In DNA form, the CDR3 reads TGTGCCAGCAGCTCATCCGGGACGACTGGAAGGAGCAATCAGCCCCAGCATTTT.

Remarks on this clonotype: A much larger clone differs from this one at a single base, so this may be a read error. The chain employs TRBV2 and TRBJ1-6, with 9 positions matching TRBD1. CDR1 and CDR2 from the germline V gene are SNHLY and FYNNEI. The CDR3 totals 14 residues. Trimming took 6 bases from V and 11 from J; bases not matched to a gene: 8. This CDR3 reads CASRGQGENPPLHF. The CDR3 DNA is TGTGCCAGCAGGGGACAGGGAGAAAATCCACCCCTCCACTTT.

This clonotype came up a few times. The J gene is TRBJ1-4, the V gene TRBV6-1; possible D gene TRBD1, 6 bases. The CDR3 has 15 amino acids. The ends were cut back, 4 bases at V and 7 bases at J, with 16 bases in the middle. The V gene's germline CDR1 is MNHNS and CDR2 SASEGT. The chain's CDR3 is CASSVRGSVIEKLFF. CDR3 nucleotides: TGTGCCAGCAGTGTCAGGGGTTCGGTAATTGAAAAACTGTTTTTT.

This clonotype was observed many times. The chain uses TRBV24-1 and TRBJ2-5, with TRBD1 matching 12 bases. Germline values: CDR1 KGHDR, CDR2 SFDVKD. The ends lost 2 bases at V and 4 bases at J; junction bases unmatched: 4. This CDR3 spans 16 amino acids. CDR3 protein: CATSDSGTGGAETQYF. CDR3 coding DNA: TGTGCCACCAGTGATTCCGGGACAGGGGGCGCAGAGACCCAGTACTTC.

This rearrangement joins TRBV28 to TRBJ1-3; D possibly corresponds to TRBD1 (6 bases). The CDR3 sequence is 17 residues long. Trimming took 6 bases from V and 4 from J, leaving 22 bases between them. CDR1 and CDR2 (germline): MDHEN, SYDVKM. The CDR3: CASSPSGGGFRGNTIYF. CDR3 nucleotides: TGTGCCAGCAGCCCCTCCGGCGGGGGCTTTAGGGGAAACACCATATATTTT.

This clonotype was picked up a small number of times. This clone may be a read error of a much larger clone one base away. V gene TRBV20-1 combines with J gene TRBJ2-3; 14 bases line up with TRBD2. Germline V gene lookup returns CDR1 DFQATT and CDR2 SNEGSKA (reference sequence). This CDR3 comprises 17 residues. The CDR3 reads CSARDVTSGGASDMQYF. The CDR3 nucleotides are TGCAGTGCTAGGGATGTGACTAGCGGGGGGGCATCAGATATGCAGTATTTT.

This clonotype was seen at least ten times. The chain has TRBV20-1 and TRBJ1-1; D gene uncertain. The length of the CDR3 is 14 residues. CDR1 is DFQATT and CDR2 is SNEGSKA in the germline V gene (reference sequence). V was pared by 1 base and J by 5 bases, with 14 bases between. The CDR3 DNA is TGCAGTGCTAGAGCTGTAGGGAGAGGAACTGAAGCTTTCTTT. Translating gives CSARAVGRGTEAFF.